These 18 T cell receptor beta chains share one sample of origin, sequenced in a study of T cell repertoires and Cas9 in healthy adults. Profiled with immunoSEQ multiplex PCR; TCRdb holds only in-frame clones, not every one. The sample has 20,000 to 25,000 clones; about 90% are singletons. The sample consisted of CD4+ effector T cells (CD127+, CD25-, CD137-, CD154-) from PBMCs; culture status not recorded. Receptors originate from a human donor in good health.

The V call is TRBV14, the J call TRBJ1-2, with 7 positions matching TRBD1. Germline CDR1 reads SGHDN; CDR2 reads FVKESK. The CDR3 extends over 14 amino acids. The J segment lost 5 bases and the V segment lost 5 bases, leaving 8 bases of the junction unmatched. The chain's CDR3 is CASSTGTELYGYTF. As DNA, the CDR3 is TGTGCCAGCAGCACAGGGACAGAGCTATATGGCTACACCTTC. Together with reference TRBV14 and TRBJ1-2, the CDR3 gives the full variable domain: EAGVTQFPSHSVIEKGQTVTLRCDPISGHDNLYWYRRVMGKEIKFLLHFVKESKQDESGMPNNRFLAERTGGTYSTLKVQPAELEDSGVYFCASSTGTELYGYTFGSGTRLTVV.

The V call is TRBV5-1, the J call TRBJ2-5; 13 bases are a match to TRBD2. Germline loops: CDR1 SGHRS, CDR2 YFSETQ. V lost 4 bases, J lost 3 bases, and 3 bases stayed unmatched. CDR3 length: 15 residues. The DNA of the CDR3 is TGCGCCAGCAGCACTAGCGGGAGGGTAGAAGAGACCCAGTACTTC. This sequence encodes CASSTSGRVEETQYF.

This CDR3 is CASSVTPEPLELFF. CDR3 sequence (DNA): TGTGCCAGCAGCGTAACCCCGGAGCCCTTGGAGCTGTTTTTT. The chain combines TRBV9 with TRBJ2-2; D remains ambiguous. With 1 base removed from V and 10 bases from J, the gap between germline ends came to 14 bases. The CDR3 covers 14 residues. Germline CDR1 reads SGDLS; CDR2 reads YYNGEE.

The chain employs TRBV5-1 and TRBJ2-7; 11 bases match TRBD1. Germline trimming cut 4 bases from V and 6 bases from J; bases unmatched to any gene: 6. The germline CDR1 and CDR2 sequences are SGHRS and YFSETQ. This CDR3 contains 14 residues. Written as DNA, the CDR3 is TGCGCCAGCAGCACCTCCGGGACAGGGGGCGAGCAGTACTTC. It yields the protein CASSTSGTGGEQYF.

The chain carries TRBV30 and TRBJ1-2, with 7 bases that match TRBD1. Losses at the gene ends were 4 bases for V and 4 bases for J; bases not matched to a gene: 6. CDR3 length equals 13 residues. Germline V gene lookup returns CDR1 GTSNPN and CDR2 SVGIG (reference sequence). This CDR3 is CAWNPGTVYGYTF. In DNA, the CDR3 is TGTGCCTGGAACCCCGGGACAGTCTATGGCTACACCTTC.

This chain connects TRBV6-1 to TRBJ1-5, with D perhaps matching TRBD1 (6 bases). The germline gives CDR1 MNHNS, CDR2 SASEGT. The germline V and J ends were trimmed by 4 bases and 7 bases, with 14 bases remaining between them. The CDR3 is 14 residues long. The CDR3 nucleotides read TGTGCCAGCAGTGTTCAGGGGAGCGGGCAGCCCCAGCATTTT. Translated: CASSVQGSGQPQHF.

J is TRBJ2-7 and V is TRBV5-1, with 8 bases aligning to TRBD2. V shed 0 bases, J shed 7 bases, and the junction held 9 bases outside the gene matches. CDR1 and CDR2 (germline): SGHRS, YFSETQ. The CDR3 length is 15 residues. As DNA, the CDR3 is TGCGCCAGCAGCTTGGATCTCGGGAGGGCCGGGGAGCAGTACTTC. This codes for CASSLDLGRAGEQYF.

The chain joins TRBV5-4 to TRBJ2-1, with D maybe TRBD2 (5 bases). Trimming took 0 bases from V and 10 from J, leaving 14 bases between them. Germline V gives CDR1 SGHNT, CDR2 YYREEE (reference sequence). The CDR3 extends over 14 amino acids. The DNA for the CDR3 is TGTGCCAGCAGCTTGGCCGAGGGCAGCCGGGAGCAGTTCTTC. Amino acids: CASSLAEGSREQFF. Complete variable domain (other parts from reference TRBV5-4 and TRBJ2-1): ETGVTQSPTHLIKTRGQQVTLRCSSQSGHNTVSWYQQALGQGPQFIFQYYREEENGRGNFPPRFSGLQFPNYSSELNVNALELDDSALYLCASSLAEGSREQFFGPGTRLTVL.

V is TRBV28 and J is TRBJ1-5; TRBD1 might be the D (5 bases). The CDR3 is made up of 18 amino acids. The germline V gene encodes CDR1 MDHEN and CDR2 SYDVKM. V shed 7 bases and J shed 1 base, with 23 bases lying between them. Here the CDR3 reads CASTLDWAADSSNQPQHF. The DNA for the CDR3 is TGTGCCAGCACCCTCGATTGGGCTGCCGACAGCAGCAATCAGCCCCAGCATTTT.

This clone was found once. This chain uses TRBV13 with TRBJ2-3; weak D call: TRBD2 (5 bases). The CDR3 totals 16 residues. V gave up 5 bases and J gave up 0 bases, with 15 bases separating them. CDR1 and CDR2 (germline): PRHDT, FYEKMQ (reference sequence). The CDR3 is CASSLDYRTSTDTQYF. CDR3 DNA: TGTGCCAGCAGCCTCGACTACCGAACTAGCACAGATACGCAGTATTTT.

The CDR3: CASSLAAGGLATDTQYF. The CDR3 nucleotides are TGTGCCAGCAGTTTAGCGGCGGGGGGGCTAGCCACAGATACGCAGTATTTT. The gene calls are TRBV28 and TRBJ2-3, with 9 bases lining up with TRBD2. The germline V gene encodes CDR1 MDHEN and CDR2 SYDVKM. V gave up 2 bases and J gave up 2 bases; unmatched junction bases: 8. There are 17 residues in the CDR3.

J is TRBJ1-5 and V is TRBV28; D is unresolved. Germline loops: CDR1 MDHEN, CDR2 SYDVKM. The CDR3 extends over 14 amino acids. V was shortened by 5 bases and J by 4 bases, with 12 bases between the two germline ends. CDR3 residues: CASSPSSTNQPQHF. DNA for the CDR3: TGTGCCAGCAGTCCTTCGTCTACAAATCAGCCCCAGCATTTT.

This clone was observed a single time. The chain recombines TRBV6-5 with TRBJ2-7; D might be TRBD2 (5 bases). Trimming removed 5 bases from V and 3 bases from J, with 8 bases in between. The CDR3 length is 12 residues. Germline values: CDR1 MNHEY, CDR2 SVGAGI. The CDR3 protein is CASSAGDYEQYF. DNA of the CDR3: TGTGCCAGCAGTGCGGGCGACTACGAGCAGTACTTC.

DNA for the CDR3: TGTGCCAGTATGACAAGCTCTGGAAACACCATATATTTT. It translates to CASMTSSGNTIYF. V gene TRBV19 combines with J gene TRBJ1-3; D unresolved. With 7 bases removed from V and 0 bases from J, the gap between germline ends came to 7 bases. CDR1 and CDR2 from the germline V gene are LNHDA and SQIVND (reference sequence). This CDR3 spans 13 amino acids.

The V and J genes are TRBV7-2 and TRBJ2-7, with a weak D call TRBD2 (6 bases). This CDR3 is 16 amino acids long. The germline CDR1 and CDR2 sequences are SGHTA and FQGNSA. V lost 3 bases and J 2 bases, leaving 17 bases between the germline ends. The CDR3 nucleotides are TGTGCCAGCAGCTTGGGGAAGGGACTTGACCCCTACGAGCAGTACTTC. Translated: CASSLGKGLDPYEQYF.

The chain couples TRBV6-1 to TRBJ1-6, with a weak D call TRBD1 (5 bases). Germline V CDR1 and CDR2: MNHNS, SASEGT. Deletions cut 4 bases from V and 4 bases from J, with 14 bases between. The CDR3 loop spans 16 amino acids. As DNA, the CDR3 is TGTGCCAGCAGTGGGACACTGCGGACATATAATTCACCCCTCCACTTT. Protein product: CASSGTLRTYNSPLHF.

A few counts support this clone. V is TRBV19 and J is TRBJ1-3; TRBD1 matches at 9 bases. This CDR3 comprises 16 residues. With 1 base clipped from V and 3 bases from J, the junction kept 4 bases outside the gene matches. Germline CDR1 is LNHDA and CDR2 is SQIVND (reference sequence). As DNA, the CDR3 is TGTGCCAGTAGTATAGCTGGGACAGGGTATGGAAACACCATATATTTT. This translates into CASSIAGTGYGNTIYF. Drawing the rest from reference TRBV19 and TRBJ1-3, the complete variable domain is DGGITQSPKYLFRKEGQNVTLSCEQNLNHDAMYWYRQDPGQGLRLIYYSQIVNDFQKGDIAEGYSVSREKKESFPLTVTSAQKNPTAFYLCASSIAGTGYGNTIYFGEGSWLTVV.

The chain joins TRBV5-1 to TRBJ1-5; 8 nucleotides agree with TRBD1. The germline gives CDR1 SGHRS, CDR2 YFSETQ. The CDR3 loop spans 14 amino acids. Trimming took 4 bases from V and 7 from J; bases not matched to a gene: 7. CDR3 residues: CASSAGQGGQPQHF. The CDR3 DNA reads TGCGCCAGCAGCGCTGGACAGGGTGGCCAGCCCCAGCATTTT.